The rows below give T cell receptor beta chains drawn from one sample of a study of CD8 T cells in Susac syndrome. TCRdb ran MiXCR on the immunoSEQ multiplex PCR reads and lists one entry per CDR3 protein. Here the sample spans 150,000 to 200,000 distinct CDR3 sequences, approximately 95% being singletons. The sample taken for sequencing was CD4+ T cells from PBMCs. The receptor set was obtained from a human donor in good health. The CDR3 runs from the conserved cysteine through the conserved F or W. A D gene is named only where the DNA matches it firmly. Part of the rows lack a size; the others show once, few, many or a class for expanded clones.

CDR3nt | CDR3aa | j_gene | d_gene | v_gene | abundance
TGTGCCAGCAGCTTAGCAGGAGGCCTTATCACCGGGGAGCTGTTTTTT | CASSLAGGLITGELFF | TRBJ2-2 | . | TRBV7-3 | .
TGTGCCTGGAGAGGAGCGGGTCCCTCCTACGAGCAGTACTTC | CAWRGAGPSYEQYF | TRBJ2-7 | . | TRBV30 | .
TGTGCCATCAGTGAGACAGGTATTTTCATCATGAACACTGAAGCTTTCTTT | CAISETGIFIMNTEAFF | TRBJ1-1 | . | TRBV10-3 | .
TGTGCCAGCAGCCAAGATCAACGGGCTGAGCAGTTCTTC | CASSQDQRAEQFF | TRBJ2-1 | . | TRBV3-1 | .
TGTGCCAGCAGTGAGGACAGGGGAGCCGGCTACACCTTC | CASSEDRGAGYTF | TRBJ1-2 | TRBD1 | TRBV2 | .
TGTGCCAGCAGCCCCCGGGAGGCCTACGAGCAGTACTTC | CASSPREAYEQYF | TRBJ2-7 | TRBD2 | TRBV4-2 | .
TGTGCCACCAAGGGGGCCCCCTCCGGCTACACCTTC | CATKGAPSGYTF | TRBJ1-2 | TRBD1 | TRBV30 | .
TGTGCCAGCAGTTTAAGACAGGGTGAAGCTTTCTTT | CASSLRQGEAFF | TRBJ1-1 | TRBD1 | TRBV12-3/TRBV12-4 | .
TGTGCCAGCAGTTCGGACACCTACACCGGGGAGCTGTTTTTT | CASSSDTYTGELFF | TRBJ2-2 | . | TRBV6-2/TRBV6-3 | .
TGTGCCAGCAGCTTAGATGCTTTGCGTTCACCCCTCCACTTT | CASSLDALRSPLHF | TRBJ1-6 | . | TRBV7-2 | .
TGCAGCGTTGGGGGCGGCTACAATCAGCCCCAGCATTTT | CSVGGGYNQPQHF | TRBJ1-5 | . | TRBV29-1 | once
TGTGCCAGCAGTGAAGGGCAGGGGGCGGTTTCACCCCTCCACTTT | CASSEGQGAVSPLHF | TRBJ1-6 | TRBD1 | TRBV2 | .
TGCGCCAGCAGCTTGGTTGGAGATACGCAGTATTTT | CASSLVGDTQYF | TRBJ2-3 | . | TRBV5-1 | .
TGCGCCACCAGACCAGGGATGCAAGAGACCCAGTACTTC | CATRPGMQETQYF | TRBJ2-5 | . | TRBV5-1 | .
TGTGCCAGCAGCTATGGGTTTGGCGGGGGGGGAGAGACCCAGTACTTC | CASSYGFGGGGETQYF | TRBJ2-5 | TRBD2 | TRBV7-2 | .
TGTGCCAGCAGACACGGGACGCCCGCGTACAATGAGCAGTTCTTC | CASRHGTPAYNEQFF | TRBJ2-1 | . | TRBV2 | .
TGTGCCAGCAGTCGCAGGGGCAATCAGCCCCAGCATTTT | CASSRRGNQPQHF | TRBJ1-5 | . | TRBV12-3/TRBV12-4 | .
TGCGCCAGCAGCATGGACGGAGGCAAAAACATTCAGTACTTC | CASSMDGGKNIQYF | TRBJ2-4 | . | TRBV5-1 | .
TGTGCCAGCGCTATGATGCGGACAGGGTCCCTCTACGGGGAGCTGTTTTTT | CASAMMRTGSLYGELFF | TRBJ2-2 | TRBD1 | TRBV6-2/TRBV6-3 | .
TGTGCCAGCAGTTATTCCCGTGGGGTTGGCTCTGGGGCCAACGTCCTGACTTTC | CASSYSRGVGSGANVLTF | TRBJ2-6 | . | TRBV6-5 | .
TGTGCCAGCAGCCTGACAGCCAGTGGTTCACCCCTCCACTTT | CASSLTASGSPLHF | TRBJ1-6 | . | TRBV12-3/TRBV12-4 | .
TGTGCCAGCAGTTACGTTCGTGGGACAGTATACAATGAGCAGTTCTTC | CASSYVRGTVYNEQFF | TRBJ2-1 | TRBD1 | TRBV6-2/TRBV6-3 | .
TGTGCCTGCTTCCCGGGACAGAACTATGGCTACACCTTC | CACFPGQNYGYTF | TRBJ1-2 | TRBD1 | TRBV30 | .
TGTGCCAGCAGCTTACAACGCGGGAATACGCAGTATTTT | CASSLQRGNTQYF | TRBJ2-3 | . | TRBV11-1 | .
TGCAGCGTTGATGGGACAGGGAAATCTGACTATGGCTACACCTTC | CSVDGTGKSDYGYTF | TRBJ1-2 | TRBD1 | TRBV29-1 | .